These 20 T cell receptor beta chains were all obtained from the same sample, sequenced in a study of OX40 agonist ivuxolimab in advanced cancers. Assay: immunoSEQ multiplex PCR; the TCRdb copy retains only in-frame clones and omits some. The table shows 36,000 or so clones, with roughly 90% occurring only once. The specimen comprised CD4+ or CD8+ T cells sorted from blood, sampled in a trial of the OX40 agonist ivuxolimab. The receptor source for this set is an adult with an advanced solid tumor such as melanoma, head and neck, liver or kidney cancer.

This chain uses TRBV7-6 with TRBJ2-7; D is undetermined. Trimming took off 1 base at V and 4 bases at J, with 11 bases between the two ends. This CDR3 has 14 residues. Germline values: CDR1 SGHVS, CDR2 FNYEAQ. The CDR3 DNA reads as TGTGCCAGCAGCTTAGGTAGTCCTCCATACGAGCAGTACTTC. It codes for CASSLGSPPYEQYF.

This rearrangement joins TRBV7-3 to TRBJ2-2; possibly TRBD2 for D (6 bases). Trimming pared 5 bases from V and 6 bases from J, leaving 13 bases between. This CDR3 has 14 amino acids. From germline, CDR1 is SGHTA and CDR2 FQGTGA. The CDR3 reads CASSTNPGAGELFF. CDR3 bases: TGTGCCAGCAGCACCAACCCGGGGGCCGGGGAGCTGTTTTTT. The full variable domain, completed using reference TRBV7-3 and TRBJ2-2, is GAGVSQTPSNKVTEKGKYVELRCDPISGHTALYWYRQSLGQGPEFLIYFQGTGAADDSGLPNDRFFAVRPEGSVSTLKIQRTERGDSAVYLCASSTNPGAGELFFGEGSRLTVL.

The chain couples TRBV7-2 to TRBJ2-7; unclear D gene. Trimming left V 0 bases short and J 4 bases short, with 4 bases between. CDR3 length: 12 residues. Germline V gene data show CDR1 as SGHTA and CDR2 as FQGNSA. CDR3 region: CASSLAHYEQYF. The CDR3 DNA sequence: TGTGCCAGCAGCTTAGCCCATTACGAGCAGTACTTC.

The chain is built from TRBV6-5 and TRBJ1-2; the match to TRBD1 covers 9 bases. V trimming: 7 bases; J trimming: 5 bases; junction bases outside the gene matches: 2. Germline assignment: CDR1 MNHEY and CDR2 SVGAGI. The CDR3 is 12 amino acids. This CDR3 is CASKTGGYGYTF. The CDR3 nucleotides are TGTGCCAGCAAGACAGGGGGGTATGGCTACACCTTC.

This clone was detected once. The J gene is TRBJ2-7, the V gene TRBV5-1; D is possibly TRBD1 or TRBD2 (5 bases each). From germline, CDR1 is SGHRS and CDR2 YFSETQ. CDR3 length: 13 amino acids. V was pared by 1 base and J by 4 bases, with 9 bases between. The DNA of the CDR3 is TGCGCCAGCAGCTTGTCAGGGAGATACGAGCAGTACTTC. It specifies CASSLSGRYEQYF.

The chain employs TRBV10-3 and TRBJ1-2; D remains ambiguous. Germline lookup yields CDR1 ENHRY and CDR2 SYGVKD. Deletions cut 10 bases from V and 0 bases from J, with 12 bases between. The CDR3 totals 13 residues. The CDR3 loop is CATRTDTNYGYTF. The CDR3 DNA reads as TGTGCCACCCGGACGGATACTAACTATGGCTACACCTTC.

The chain carries TRBV19 and TRBJ1-5, with D maybe TRBD1 (5 bases). The CDR3 is 13 residues long. Germline assignment: CDR1 LNHDA and CDR2 SQIVND (reference sequence). V lost 6 bases, J lost 9 bases, and 15 bases lay in between. DNA of the CDR3: TGTGCCAGTAGGGAGGGGTTTAATTGGCCCCAGCATTTT. This translates into CASREGFNWPQHF. The variable domain in full, with the rest retrieved from reference TRBV19 and TRBJ1-5, is DGGITQSPKYLFRKEGQNVTLSCEQNLNHDAMYWYRQDPGQGLRLIYYSQIVNDFQKGDIAEGYSVSREKKESFPLTVTSAQKNPTAFYLCASREGFNWPQHFGDGTRLSIL.

The sample holds a few counts of this clone. The chain joins TRBV6-6 to TRBJ2-7, with 7 bases aligning to TRBD1. This CDR3 spans 16 amino acids. Germline-derived CDR1 and CDR2 are MNHNY and SVGAGI (reference sequence). Trimming at V came to 0 bases and at J to 2 bases, leaving 7 bases not matched to a gene. The CDR3 region has the DNA TGTGCCAGCAGTTACTCTCCACCAGGGGGTACCTACGAGCAGTACTTC. It is translated as CASSYSPPGGTYEQYF.

V gene TRBV15 combines with J gene TRBJ2-4; D may be TRBD1 (6 bases). From germline, CDR1 is LNHNV and CDR2 YYDKDF (reference sequence). Between the trimmed V and J ends, which lost 0 bases and 0 bases, there was a span of 12 bases. The CDR3 is made up of 17 amino acids. The DNA of the CDR3 is TGTGCCACCAGCAGAGACGGAGACAGGCTAGCCAAAAACATTCAGTACTTC. Encoded protein: CATSRDGDRLAKNIQYF.

The rearrangement links TRBV18 to TRBJ2-7, with 10 bases fitting TRBD2. The CDR3 consists of 16 residues. After removal of 5 bases from V and 0 bases from J, the junction contained 7 bases not matched to a gene. Looked up from germline, CDR1 is KGHSH and CDR2 is LQKENI. The CDR3 loop reads CASSSDSGGISYEQYF. The CDR3 coding sequence is TGTGCCAGCTCATCCGATAGCGGGGGGATCTCCTACGAGCAGTACTTC.

The chain uses TRBV7-2 and TRBJ2-5, with 7 bases fitting TRBD2. The CDR3 length is 16 residues. V was pared by 1 base and J by 3 bases, with 8 bases of the junction left unmatched. From germline, CDR1 is SGHTA and CDR2 FQGNSA. Written as DNA, the CDR3 is TGTGCCAGCAGCTTAGAGTGGCGGGGGATTGAAGAGACCCAGTACTTC. Residues: CASSLEWRGIEETQYF.

This clone was picked up a small number of times. The chain is built from TRBV5-5 and TRBJ1-5; D is possibly TRBD1 (5 bases). CDR3 length equals 16 residues. The V end was cut by 3 bases, the J end by 6 bases, with 19 bases between. CDR1 SGHKS and CDR2 YYEKEE come from the germline V gene (reference sequence). The CDR3 sequence is CASSYDGGGAAQPQHF. As DNA, the CDR3 is TGTGCCAGCAGCTACGATGGGGGGGGAGCGGCTCAGCCCCAGCATTTT.

In its sample, this clone was seen a few times. The chain links TRBV27 to TRBJ1-5; D is unclear. The CDR3 sequence is 16 residues long. CDR1 is MNHEY and CDR2 is SMNVEV in the germline V gene (reference sequence). Trimming stripped 2 bases from V and 0 bases from J, with 11 bases between. The CDR3 sequence: CASSLRRSDSNQPQHF. As DNA, the CDR3 is TGTGCCAGCAGTTTACGTCGGAGTGATAGCAATCAGCCCCAGCATTTT.

The gene calls are TRBV18 and TRBJ2-2; TRBD1 agrees at 8 bases. This CDR3 is 17 amino acids long. Per germline, CDR1 KGHSH and CDR2 LQKENI. Trimming removed 0 bases from V and 7 bases from J; junction bases left unmatched: 10. CDR3: CASSPPLAGGNGGELFF. The CDR3 coding sequence is TGTGCCAGCTCACCACCCCTCGCAGGGGGCAACGGCGGGGAGCTGTTTTTT.

The chain has TRBV7-9 and TRBJ2-1; 10 nucleotides agree with TRBD2. V shed 1 base and J 1 base; nucleotides not matched to a gene: 4. CDR1 is SEHNR, CDR2 FQNEAQ, per germline (reference sequence). The CDR3 is 17 amino acids. CDR3 DNA sequence: TGTGCCAGCAGCTTAGTTTTTAGCGGGAGGTCCTACAATGAGCAGTTCTTC. It yields the protein CASSLVFSGRSYNEQFF.

The chain carries TRBV7-3 and TRBJ2-7; D is possibly TRBD2 (7 bases). From germline, CDR1 is SGHTA and CDR2 FQGTGA. CDR3 length: 14 residues. Trimming shortened V by 5 bases and J by 6 bases, and 17 bases separated the two germline ends. CDR3 region: CASSPLGGASEQYF. The CDR3 nucleotides read TGTGCCAGCAGCCCATTGGGGGGGGCTTCCGAGCAGTACTTC.

The chain employs TRBV6-5 and TRBJ2-5, with TRBD2 matching 11 bases. TRBJ2-7 matches the DNA end more closely, so the J call is doubtful. CDR1 is MNHEY and CDR2 is SVGAGI in the germline V gene. This CDR3 contains 16 residues. The CDR3 loop is CASSYSLAGGSYEQYF. The CDR3 coding sequence is TGTGCCAGCAGTTACTCCCTAGCGGGAGGTTCCTACGAGCAGTACTTC.

This chain links TRBV11-1 with TRBJ1-1, with D possibly TRBD1 on 6 matching bases. The germline V gene has CDR1 SGHAT and CDR2 FQDESV (reference sequence). Trimming took 5 bases from V and 1 from J, leaving 14 bases between them. The CDR3 totals 15 residues. The CDR3 coding sequence is TGTGCCAGCAGCCCCAGGACAGCGAAGAACACTGAAGCTTTCTTT. Translation gives CASSPRTAKNTEAFF.

The CDR3: CASSEELALEQFF. As DNA, the CDR3 is TGTGCCAGCAGTGAAGAACTAGCGCTAGAGCAGTTCTTC. The chain recombines TRBV2 with TRBJ2-1, with 7 bases identical to TRBD2. Trimming cost V 1 base and J 10 bases; bases outside gene matches: 4. This CDR3 comprises 13 residues. Per germline, CDR1 SNHLY and CDR2 FYNNEI.

The rearrangement links TRBV5-4 to TRBJ1-4, with TRBD1 matching over 8 bases. V gave up 0 bases and J gave up 0 bases; unmatched junction bases: 4. The germline CDR1 and CDR2 sequences are SGHNT and YYREEE (reference sequence). The length of the CDR3 is 17 residues. CDR3 in DNA: TGTGCCAGCAGCTTGGGTGGACAGGGTGCAACTAATGAAAAACTGTTTTTT. Protein: CASSLGGQGATNEKLFF. The full variable domain, completed using reference TRBV5-4 and TRBJ1-4, is ETGVTQSPTHLIKTRGQQVTLRCSSQSGHNTVSWYQQALGQGPQFIFQYYREEENGRGNFPPRFSGLQFPNYSSELNVNALELDDSALYLCASSLGGQGATNEKLFFGSGTQLSVL.